The 26 T cell receptor beta chains below all came from one sample that was sequenced in a study of shared clonotypes between healthy human individuals. Produced via immunoSEQ multiplex PCR; TCRdb's table is partial and in-frame only. The table has some 790,000 clones, roughly 72% seen once. The specimen sequenced was memory CD4+ T cells sorted from blood. Documented subset: CD45RA-negative fraction. Receptor source: a woman aged 25-40 years in good health.

This clone was seen a single time. The chain carries TRBV5-1 and TRBJ2-1, with 7 bases aligning to TRBD1. The CDR3 is made up of 16 amino acids. V was pared by 0 bases and J by 12 bases, with 15 bases of the junction left unmatched. Germline CDR1 SGHRS, CDR2 YFSETQ. The CDR3 spells CASSLALGQGVSRQFF. In DNA form, the CDR3 reads TGCGCCAGCAGCTTGGCACTTGGGCAGGGGGTATCCAGGCAGTTCTTC.

The chain couples TRBV7-9 to TRBJ1-3; D remains ambiguous. The CDR3 is 15 residues long. Germline V gene sequence: CDR1 SEHNR, CDR2 FQNEAQ (reference sequence). Trimming left V 2 bases short and J 0 bases short, with 8 bases between. The CDR3 loop is CASSLSLGSGNTIYF. CDR3 in DNA: TGTGCCAGCAGCTTATCCCTAGGCTCTGGAAACACCATATATTTT.

Regarding this clone: Other DNA sequences in the same sample also yield this CDR3. The genes are TRBV27 and TRBJ1-2; 8 nucleotides match TRBD1. The V segment lost 6 bases and the J segment 8 bases; nucleotides outside the gene matches: 8. Germline assignment: CDR1 MNHEY and CDR2 SMNVEV (reference sequence). The CDR3 totals 13 residues. The CDR3 DNA is TGTGCCAGCAGCTTAAGACAGGGGATGGGCTACACCTTC. Amino acid sequence: CASSLRQGMGYTF.

This clone has more than one count but fewer than ten. This rearrangement joins TRBV5-8 to TRBJ2-7, with D perhaps matching TRBD1 (6 bases). Germline-derived CDR1 and CDR2 are SGHTS and YDEGEE. The CDR3 is 13 amino acids. Trimming took 3 bases from V and 6 from J, leaving 13 bases between them. The DNA for the CDR3 is TGTGCCAGCAGCTGGGGGCTGCGTGGCGAGCAGTACTTC. Its translation: CASSWGLRGEQYF.

The chain is built from TRBV27 and TRBJ2-7, with 9 bases fitting TRBD2. Per the germline V gene, CDR1 is MNHEY and CDR2 is SMNVEV (reference sequence). V trimming: 6 bases; J trimming: 0 bases; junction bases outside the gene matches: 18. CDR3 length equals 19 residues. DNA of the CDR3: TGTGCCAGCAGCTCCGGCGGAGCGGGAGGACTCTTTAGCTCCTACGAGCAGTACTTC. Its protein is CASSSGGAGGLFSSYEQYF.

This clone appeared a few times. The same CDR3 is also encoded by other DNA sequences in this sample. This chain links TRBV5-4 with TRBJ2-5; no clear D gene. The CDR3 has 11 amino acids. Germline CDR1 is SGHNT and CDR2 is YYREEE (reference sequence). Trimming pared 2 bases from V and 1 base from J, leaving 0 bases between. The CDR3 coding sequence is TGTGCCAGCAGCTTCCAAGAGACCCAGTACTTC. It is translated as CASSFQETQYF.

The genes are TRBV10-3 and TRBJ2-1; 11 nucleotides line up with TRBD2. There are 15 residues in the CDR3. CDR1 and CDR2 (germline): ENHRY, SYGVKD. Trimming cost V 6 bases and J 1 base; bases outside gene matches: 2. Written as DNA, the CDR3 is TGTGCCATCAGGGGGACTAGCGGTTCCTACAATGAGCAGTTCTTC. Encoded protein: CAIRGTSGSYNEQFF.

This clone was seen once. This may arise from a read error, as a much more abundant clone is one base away. The chain has TRBV11-2 and TRBJ2-2; D uncertain. Trimming removed 4 bases at V and 3 bases at J, with 6 bases between. Germline assignment: CDR1 SGHAT and CDR2 FQNNGV. The CDR3 length is 13 residues. The CDR3 DNA sequence: TGTGCCAGCAGCTCGACGGACACCGGGGAGCTGTTTTTT. It specifies CASSSTDTGELFF. Together with reference TRBV11-2 and TRBJ2-2, the CDR3 gives the full variable domain: EAGVAQSPRYKIIEKRQSVAFWCNPISGHATLYWYQQILGQGPKLLIQFQNNGVVDDSQLPKDRFSAERLKGVDSTLKIQPAKLEDSAVYLCASSSTDTGELFFGEGSRLTVL.

This clone was found a few times. V and J are TRBV28 and TRBJ2-7; 8 bases map to TRBD2. The germline gives CDR1 MDHEN, CDR2 SYDVKM. The length of the CDR3 is 15 residues. V lost 4 bases, J lost 7 bases, and 12 bases stayed unmatched. CDR3 DNA: TGTGCCAGCAGTTCCGCCGGGACTAGTGACGGGGAGCAGTACTTC. Translating it yields CASSSAGTSDGEQYF.

This clone was observed a single time. A much larger clone differs from this one at a single base, so this may be a read error. The rearrangement joins TRBV4-1 to TRBJ2-7; 8 bases line up with TRBD2. CDR3 size: 16 residues. The junction had 9 bases not matched to a gene; V was cut back by 3 bases and J by 2 bases. CDR1 and CDR2 (germline): MGHRA, YSYEKL. The CDR3 DNA follows: TGCGCCAGCAGCCACCCCGGGGGGGCGGTAGCCTACGAGCAGTACTTC. Translated: CASSHPGGAVAYEQYF.

About this clone: This may be a read error: a much more frequent sequence differs by one nucleotide. Within the sample, other DNA sequences also encode this same CDR3. The chain uses TRBV25-1 and TRBJ2-3; 7 nucleotides align to TRBD1. Looked up from germline, CDR1 is MGHDK and CDR2 is SYGVNS. V gave up 8 bases and J gave up 1 base; unmatched junction bases: 0. There are 12 residues in the CDR3. CDR3 in DNA: TGTGCCAGCGGACAGGGCACAGATACGCAGTATTTT. Protein product: CASGQGTDTQYF.

The chain is built from TRBV7-9 and TRBJ2-1; D is possibly TRBD2 (6 bases). The V end was cut by 4 bases, the J end by 6 bases, with 13 bases between. Looked up from germline, CDR1 is SEHNR and CDR2 is FQNEAQ (reference sequence). CDR3 length: 14 amino acids. The CDR3 DNA follows: TGTGCCAGCAGCTCCCGGCGGGGAGGCAATGAGCAGTTCTTC. Translated: CASSSRRGGNEQFF.

This sequence joins TRBV28 and TRBJ1-2; 8 nucleotides align to TRBD1. Germline V lookup: CDR1 MDHEN, CDR2 SYDVKM. CDR3 length: 14 amino acids. V gave up 7 bases and J gave up 6 bases; unmatched junction bases: 10. Here the CDR3 DNA reads TGTGCCAGCAAACCAGGACAGGGCGGGCATGGCTACACCTTC. It is translated as CASKPGQGGHGYTF.

V usage is TRBV2 and J usage is TRBJ2-5; no clear D. Germline-derived CDR1 and CDR2 are SNHLY and FYNNEI. The CDR3 is 13 residues long. With 7 bases removed from V and 2 bases from J, the gap between germline ends came to 11 bases. The CDR3 spells CASTRTAQETQYF. The DNA of the CDR3 is TGTGCCAGCACCCGGACGGCACAAGAGACCCAGTACTTC.

This chain uses TRBV29-1 with TRBJ2-1; TRBD2 matches at 7 bases. Germline V gene data show CDR1 as SQVTM and CDR2 as ANQGSEA. The CDR3 runs 14 residues. Unmatched junction bases numbered 3, after V lost 4 bases and J lost 0 bases. CDR3 nucleotide sequence: TGCAGCGTTGTTGGCGGGAGCTCCTACAATGAGCAGTTCTTC. This translates into CSVVGGSSYNEQFF.

This sequence joins TRBV7-9 and TRBJ2-2; D possibly uses TRBD1 or TRBD2 (6 bases each). The germline V gene encodes CDR1 SEHNR and CDR2 FQNEAQ (reference sequence). Trimming pared 5 bases from V and 3 bases from J, leaving 16 bases between. The CDR3 spans 16 residues. The CDR3 coding sequence is TGTGCCAGCAGCCCCGGAGGGGGAGCGTACACCGGGGAGCTGTTTTTT. Protein: CASSPGGGAYTGELFF.

This clone was seen more than once but under ten times. The chain couples TRBV9 to TRBJ2-3, with D tentatively TRBD2 (5 bases). Trimming took off 2 bases at V and 0 bases at J, with 7 bases between the two ends. This CDR3 is 14 amino acids long. Germline CDR1 is SGDLS and CDR2 is YYNGEE. As DNA, the CDR3 is TGTGCCAGCAGCGTGGACTCTAGCACAGATACGCAGTATTTT. Its translation is CASSVDSSTDTQYF.

As regards this clone: In the same sample, other DNA sequences code for this CDR3. The chain uses TRBV19 and TRBJ2-5, with D hard to call. In germline, CDR1 is LNHDA, CDR2 SQIVND (reference sequence). The length of the CDR3 is 14 residues. The V end lost 1 base, the J end lost 1 base, and 7 bases lay between the germline ends. CDR3 coding DNA: TGTGCCAGTAGTATAGGGCCAGGCCAAGAGACCCAGTACTTC. Residues: CASSIGPGQETQYF.

As DNA, the CDR3 is TGTGCCAGCAGCCCGATATCTGGAGGCTTCGGCTCCTACAATGAGCAGTTCTTC. Encoded protein: CASSPISGGFGSYNEQFF. The chain has TRBV7-3 and TRBJ2-1; TRBD2 is a possible D gene (5 bases). This CDR3 region has 18 residues. The V gene's germline CDR1 is SGHTA and CDR2 FQGTGA. Trimming took 5 bases from V and 0 from J, leaving 20 bases between them.

This chain uses TRBV19 with TRBJ1-5; 11 bases agree with TRBD1. This CDR3 is built from 13 residues. After removal of 7 bases from V and 9 bases from J, the junction contained 5 bases not matched to a gene. Germline-derived CDR1 and CDR2 are LNHDA and SQIVND (reference sequence). The CDR3: CASTRTGGLPQHF. In DNA, the CDR3 is TGTGCCAGTACCCGGACAGGGGGCCTGCCCCAGCATTTT.

The chain combines TRBV11-3 with TRBJ2-3; TRBD2 matches at 12 bases. CDR1 SGHNT and CDR2 YENEEA come from the germline V gene. V shed 3 bases, J shed 5 bases, and the junction held 9 bases outside the gene matches. CDR3 length equals 17 residues. CDR3 in DNA: TGTGCCAGCAGCTTGCTCCTGACTAGCGGGAGCGGAGATACGCAGTATTTT. Protein: CASSLLLTSGSGDTQYF.

This chain uses TRBV29-1 with TRBJ2-2, with TRBD1 matching 7 bases. The germline V gene encodes CDR1 SQVTM and CDR2 ANQGSEA. With 7 bases clipped from V and 1 base from J, the junction kept 3 bases outside the gene matches. CDR3 size: 13 residues. The CDR3: CSAGTVNTGELFF. The CDR3 DNA sequence: TGCAGCGCCGGGACAGTGAACACCGGGGAGCTGTTTTTT.

The chain combines TRBV6-6 with TRBJ2-7; perhaps TRBD1 as D (5 bases). Germline V CDR1 and CDR2: MNHNY, SVGAGI (reference sequence). The CDR3 consists of 10 residues. V lost 9 bases and J lost 6, with 9 bases in between. CDR3 bases: TGTGCCAGTGGCAGGGTCGAGCAGTACTTC. Translating gives CASGRVEQYF.

The chain employs TRBV5-4 and TRBJ2-4; D remains unclear. This CDR3 has 19 amino acids. The V end was cut by 3 bases, the J end by 3 bases, with 25 bases between. Germline V CDR1 and CDR2: SGHNT, YYREEE (reference sequence). CDR3 DNA sequence: TGTGCCAGCAGCTCGACGCCTCGTGGACCCTCGTCTAGCAAAAACATTCAGTACTTC. It encodes CASSSTPRGPSSSKNIQYF.

This clone was counted only a few times. V usage is TRBV7-2 and J usage is TRBJ2-5; 8 bases align to TRBD1. The CDR3 runs to 16 residues. Germline lookup yields CDR1 SGHTA and CDR2 FQGNSA. V gave up 4 bases and J gave up 4 bases; unmatched junction bases: 11. CDR3 protein: CASSYGQGPIVETQYF. The CDR3 bases are TGTGCCAGCAGCTACGGACAGGGCCCCATCGTAGAGACCCAGTACTTC.

V and J are TRBV11-2 and TRBJ2-1; TRBD2 agrees at 10 bases. V lost 11 bases and J lost 7; bases outside the gene matches: 14. This CDR3 contains 15 residues. The germline CDR1 and CDR2 sequences are SGHAT and FQNNGV. CDR3 sequence: CAEGPPSGSRNEQFF. CDR3 sequence (DNA): TGTGCCGAAGGTCCCCCTAGCGGGAGTCGGAATGAGCAGTTCTTC.